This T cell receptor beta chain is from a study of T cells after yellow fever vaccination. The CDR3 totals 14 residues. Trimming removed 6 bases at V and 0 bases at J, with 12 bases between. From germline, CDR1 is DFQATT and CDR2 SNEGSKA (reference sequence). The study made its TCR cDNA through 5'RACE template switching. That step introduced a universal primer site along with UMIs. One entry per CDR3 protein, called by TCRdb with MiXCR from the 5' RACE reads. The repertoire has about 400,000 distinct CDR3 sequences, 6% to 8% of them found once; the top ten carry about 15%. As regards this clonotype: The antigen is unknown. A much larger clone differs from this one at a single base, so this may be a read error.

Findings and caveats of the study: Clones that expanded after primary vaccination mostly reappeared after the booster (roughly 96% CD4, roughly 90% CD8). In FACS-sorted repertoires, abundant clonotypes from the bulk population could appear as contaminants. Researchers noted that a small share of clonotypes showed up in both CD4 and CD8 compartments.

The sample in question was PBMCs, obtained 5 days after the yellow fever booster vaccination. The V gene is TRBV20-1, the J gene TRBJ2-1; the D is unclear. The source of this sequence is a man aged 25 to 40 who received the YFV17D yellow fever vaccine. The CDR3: CSAMTSSSYNEQFF. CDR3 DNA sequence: TGCAGTGCGATGACTTCTAGCTCCTACAATGAGCAGTTCTTC.